This T cell receptor (beta chain) was profiled in a study of CD8 T cells in ankylosing spondylitis listed by TCRdb under 2017. Some background on the complete study: The study profiled T cell receptor beta repertoires in healthy donors and ankylosing spondylitis patients to find disease-linked TCR variants. The full study cohort comprised around 23 ankylosing spondylitis patients and approximately 100 healthy donors. Peripheral blood samples were taken, and synovial fluid was additionally collected from ankylosing spondylitis patients. Study-wide conclusions, independent of this receptor: Some motif variants had previously been reported in the synovial fluid and blood of reactive arthritis patients, which suggests shared mechanisms of disease initiation. The disease-linked clones showed a CD8+ phenotype and occurred at relatively low frequencies in peripheral blood. The disease-linked clones were reported to be significantly enriched in matched synovial fluid samples from ankylosing spondylitis patients. Blood from ankylosing spondylitis patients appeared to be characterized by a TCR beta motif made up of about 8 highly homologous amino acid variants.

The data were produced on an Illumina HiSeq 2500. TCR beta libraries were prepared by quantitative 5'-RACE with molecular barcodes. In the authors' own workflow: A new computational method, built on a probabilistic model of VDJ rearrangement, was used to identify disease-linked TCR variants. TCRdb handled the public reads itself, with Q25 trimming in fastp and clone calling in MiXCR, and kept productive beta chains. All rows with the same CDR3 protein become a single entry with the most common DNA and genes. Here the V and J calls rest on TCRdb's processing, not on the authors' analysis. This sample has fewer than 150,000 distinct CDR3 sequences in its table, and more than 5.5% of those were observed once. In total, the top ten clones hold around 12% of the sample. This clonotype was recorded at least ten times. It has no known antigen specificity. No qualities accompany the bases; no much larger clone lies one base away.

The germline V gene (reference sequence) sets CDR1 to SEHNR and CDR2 to FQNEAQ. V and J lose 1 base and 11 bases, and a span of 8 bases separates them. The CDR3, from cysteine to phenylalanine, totals 11 residues. The retained sequence is limited to the CDR3, 33 bases, with the frame set at the first base. The sequence came from a female donor with ankylosing spondylitis or in good health (not recorded which). Sequencing was carried out using blood, either unsorted or a sorted T cell fraction (not recorded which). The chain is made from TRBV7-9 and TRBJ1-1, with no confidently assigned D gene. CDR3 sequence: CASSLDFVAFF. DNA sequence: TGTGCCAGCAGCTTAGATTTCGTTGCTTTCTTT.